The TCR beta chain described here comes from a study of blood T cell repertoires in COVID-19. Study-level background: Both acute and convalescent COVID-19 samples were obtained from the United States, Italy and Spain. PBMCs, B-cell-depleted T cells, or T cells provided the cDNA or gDNA that made up the material.

Across 20 to 25 US areas, participants ranged in age from about 18 to 100 years. Clinical histories supplied by participants themselves formed the basis of cohort assignment. The table lists this clone with a few counts. The assay was immunoSEQ multiplex PCR, and TCRdb's table has in-frame clones only and misses some. The data show a few hundred thousand clones, with 85% to 90% seen just once and around 4.5% held by the top ten. This CDR3 comprises 15 residues. V lost 0 bases, J lost 2 bases, and 3 bases stayed unmatched. CDR1 is SGHRS, CDR2 YFSETQ, per germline. The receptor comes from a woman aged 18-35 years with acute COVID-19. Sample: PBMCs or T cells enriched from blood (not recorded which). The rearrangement links TRBV5-1 to TRBJ2-7; 9 bases are shared with TRBD2. The CDR3 nucleotides are TGCGCCAGCAGCTTGGCGCCTAGCGGGACCTACGAGCAGTACTTC. Translated, it gives CASSLAPSGTYEQYF.